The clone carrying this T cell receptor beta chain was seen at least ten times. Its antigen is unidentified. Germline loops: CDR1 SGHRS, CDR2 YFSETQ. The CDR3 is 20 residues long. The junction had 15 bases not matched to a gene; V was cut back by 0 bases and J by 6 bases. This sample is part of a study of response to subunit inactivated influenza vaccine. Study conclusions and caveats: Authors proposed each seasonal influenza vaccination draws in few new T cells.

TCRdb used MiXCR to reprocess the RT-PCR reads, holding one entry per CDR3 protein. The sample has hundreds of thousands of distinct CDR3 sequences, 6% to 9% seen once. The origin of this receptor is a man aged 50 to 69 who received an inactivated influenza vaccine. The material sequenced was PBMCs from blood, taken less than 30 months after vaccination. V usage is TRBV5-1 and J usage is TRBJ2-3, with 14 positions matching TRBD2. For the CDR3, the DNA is TGCGCCAGCAGCTTGGGGACTAGCGGGGGGCCGCCTCGGCGAATGGATACGCAGTATTTT. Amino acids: CASSLGTSGGPPRRMDTQYF.